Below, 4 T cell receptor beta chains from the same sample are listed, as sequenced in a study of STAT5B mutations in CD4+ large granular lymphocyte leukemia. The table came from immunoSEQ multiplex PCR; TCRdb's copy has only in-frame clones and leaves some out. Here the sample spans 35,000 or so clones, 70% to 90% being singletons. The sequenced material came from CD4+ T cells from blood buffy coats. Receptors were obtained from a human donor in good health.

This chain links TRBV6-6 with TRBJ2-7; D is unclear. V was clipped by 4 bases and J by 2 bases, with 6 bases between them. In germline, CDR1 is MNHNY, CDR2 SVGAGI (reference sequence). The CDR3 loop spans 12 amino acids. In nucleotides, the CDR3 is TGTGCCAGCAGTTCCCCCCCCTACGAGCAGTACTTC. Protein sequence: CASSSPPYEQYF.

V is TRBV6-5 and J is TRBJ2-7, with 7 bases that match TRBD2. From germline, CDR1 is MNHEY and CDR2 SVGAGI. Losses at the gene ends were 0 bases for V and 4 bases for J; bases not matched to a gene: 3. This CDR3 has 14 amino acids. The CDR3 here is CASSYSTGGYEQYF. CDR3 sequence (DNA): TGTGCCAGCAGTTACTCTACCGGGGGGTACGAGCAGTACTTC.

DNA for the CDR3: TGTGCCAGCAGCTTCGTGGACATGAACACTGAAGCTTTCTTT. Translated, it gives CASSFVDMNTEAFF. The chain couples TRBV11-1 to TRBJ1-1, with D perhaps matching TRBD1 (5 bases). Deletions cut 3 bases from V and 0 bases from J, with 8 bases between. This CDR3 comprises 14 residues. The germline CDR1 and CDR2 sequences are SGHAT and FQDESV (reference sequence). The whole variable domain, remainder taken from reference TRBV11-1 and TRBJ1-1, is EAEVAQSPRYKITEKSQAVAFWCDPISGHATLYWYRQILGQGPELLVQFQDESVVDDSQLPKDRFSAERLKGVDSTLKIQPAELGDSAMYLCASSFVDMNTEAFFGQGTRLTVV.

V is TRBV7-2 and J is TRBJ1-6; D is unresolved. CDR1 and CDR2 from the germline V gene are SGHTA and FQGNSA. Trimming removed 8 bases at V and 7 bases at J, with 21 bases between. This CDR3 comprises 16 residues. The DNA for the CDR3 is TGTGCCAGCGAAACGGGAGGCAGCTCACGGAATTCACCCCTCCACTTT. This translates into CASETGGSSRNSPLHF.